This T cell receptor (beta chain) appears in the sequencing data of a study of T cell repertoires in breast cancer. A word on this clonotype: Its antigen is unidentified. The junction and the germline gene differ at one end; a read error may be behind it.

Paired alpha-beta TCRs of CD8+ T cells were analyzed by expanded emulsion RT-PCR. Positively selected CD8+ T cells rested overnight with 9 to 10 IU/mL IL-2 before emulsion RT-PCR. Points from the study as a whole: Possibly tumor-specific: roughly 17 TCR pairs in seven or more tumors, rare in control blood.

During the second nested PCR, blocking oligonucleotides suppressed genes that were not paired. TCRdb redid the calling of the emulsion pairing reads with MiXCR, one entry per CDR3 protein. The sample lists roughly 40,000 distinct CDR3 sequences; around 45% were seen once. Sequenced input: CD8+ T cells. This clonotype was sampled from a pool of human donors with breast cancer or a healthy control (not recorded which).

The CDR3 reads CASSLGDRSYERYF. The CDR3 DNA is TGTGCCAGCAGCTTAGGGGACAGATCCTACGAGCGGTACTTC. The chain combines TRBV7-9 with TRBJ2-7, with 7 nucleotides matching TRBD1. The CDR3 is 14 amino acids. CDR1 and CDR2 (germline): SEHNR, FQNEAQ (reference sequence).